This T cell receptor beta chain was captured in a study of post-analysis software for immune sequencing data. Trimming took 2 bases from V and 3 from J; bases not matched to a gene: 0. This CDR3 comprises 13 residues. CDR1 is ENHRY and CDR2 is SYGVKD in the germline V gene. Study-wide results and limits: In patients, about 5 TRBV segments were more frequent than in controls, with TRBV5-6, TRBV5-1 and TRBV20-1 among them. The F measure placed samples prepared in the same batch into strongly shared clusters. A significant reduction in normalized Chao1 diversity was observed in multiple sclerosis patients versus controls.

This clonotype was recorded many times. The target antigen is unknown. Each TCR beta cDNA library carried unique molecular identifiers. TCRdb independently ran MiXCR on the PCR reads; one entry per CDR3 protein. The sample includes some 690,000 distinct CDR3 sequences, approximately 30% of them seen just once. The gene calls are TRBV10-3 and TRBJ2-7; TRBD2 agrees at 8 bases. The sequence was collected from a girl aged 10 to 17 with multiple sclerosis. Sequencing was performed on blood. The CDR3 DNA follows: TGTGCCATCAGTGAGACTAGCGGCTACGAGCAGTACTTC. Its protein product is CAISETSGYEQYF.